The clone carrying this T cell receptor beta chain was seen just once. Germline V gives CDR1 MDHEN, CDR2 SYDVKM. This CDR3 has 15 residues. V lost 3 bases and J lost 0, with 11 bases in between. The data stem from a study of T cell changes during pregnancy in multiple sclerosis. Repertoires were generated with immunoSEQ multiplex PCR, while TCRdb's copy carries only in-frame clones and drops some. The repertoire includes tens of thousands of clones, just over 90% of them detected once, and more than 0.45% sits in the top ten. The source was CD4+ T cells from peripheral blood mononuclear cells, collected in the second trimester of pregnancy. The chain employs TRBV28 and TRBJ1-2; the D is unclear. This sequence was found in a female donor with multiple sclerosis, enrolled in a pregnancy study. This chain's CDR3 is CASSLTMRANYGYTF. The CDR3 nucleotides are TGTGCCAGCAGTTTGACTATGAGAGCTAACTATGGCTACACCTTC.